This T cell receptor beta chain originates from a study of naive and memory T cell subsets (TCRdb year 2017). For context, the study as a whole: An open-source, UMI-based TCR alpha and beta sequencing pipeline was applied to sorted naive and memory peripheral blood T cell subsets. RNA was DNase-treated and reverse transcribed with TCR constant-region primers, mostly using SuperScript III. IgG serology results and the functional CMV T cell responses were in complete agreement.

On this clonotype itself: No cognate antigen has been identified for it. No base quality values were provided; no much bigger clone lies one nucleotide off.

From the second PCR step on, the TCR alpha and beta chain libraries were amplified in separate reactions. The CMV status of each donor was determined by measuring IFNgamma production from CD4+ T cells after fresh PBMCs had been stimulated overnight with CMV viral lysate. Using Miltenyi beads, CD4 T cells were first positively selected, and CD8 T cells were then positively selected from the CD4-negative fraction. After staining for CD3, CD4, CD8, CD45RA, CD27 and a live/dead dye, cells were sorted on a BD Aria II into four subsets based on CD45RA and CD27. A few healthy volunteers provided blood, and the blood of each volunteer was split into CD4 and CD8 T cells and then into four differentiation subsets. Roughly 120 ml of peripheral blood was collected from each donor, and PBMC were isolated from the blood using Ficoll-Paque PLUS density-gradient centrifugation. Sorted cells were lysed in RLT buffer, and RNA was extracted with a Qiagen RNeasy kit and stored at -80°C.

The germline ends are 9 bases apart after V is trimmed by 2 bases and J by 7 bases. Via the germline V gene, CDR1 is SQVTM and CDR2 ANQGSEA. Including the terminal cysteine and phenylalanine, the CDR3 comprises 11 residues. Of the read, only the CDR3 DNA is kept; its 33 bases are in frame from base 1. Library preparation was by UMI-ligation and nested PCR. To cover both TRBC1 and TRBC2, the beta constant-region primer consisted of an equimolar mix of two oligonucleotides. A single-stranded oligonucleotide bearing the SP2 primer plus a 12-nucleotide UMI was ligated onto the 3' end of the cDNA by T4 RNA ligase 1. Four rounds of PCR, combining the SP2 primer with nested alpha and beta constant-region primers, were used to amplify the ligated cDNA. The ligation reaction was incubated at 16°C for about 18-25 hours. PCR2 was typically run as a SYBR Green qPCR and stopped at a predetermined threshold to prevent over-amplification. All purifications after the first were performed with Agencourt AMPure XP magnetic beads. Libraries were quantified by Qubit and checked on a TapeStation, where a main peak was expected near 650 bp. Sequencing of the pooled libraries was done on an Illumina MiSeq using v2 2x251 paired-end kits, which typically yielded roughly 0.95-2.1 million reads per sample. Each sample was pooled at about 4.2 nM, and roughly 5-7% PhiX was included to help cluster recognition. The paper's processing steps were these. Decombinator assigned V and J genes to Demultiplexor-processed FASTQ reads by tag matching, allowing a single base-pair mismatch. By using UMIs, Collapsinator corrected both sequencing errors and the frequency errors caused by PCR heterogeneity. CDR3Translator translated TCRs and extracted CDR3s from the conserved cysteine to the FGXG phenylalanine, flagging non-productive sequences. Gini, Shannon entropy and inverse Simpson indices were calculated on repertoires that had been subsampled to equal numbers of UMI-defined TCRs. Clonotype abundance distributions were fitted to a power law by maximum likelihood within the linear range. Similar UMI counts, unique TCR numbers and clonal distributions were obtained with the pipeline and with MIGEC on one naive CD8 sample. In one analysis, naive TCRs also found in any memory subset of the same donor were removed from the naive repertoire. Repertoires were searched for 7,322 CMV-associated CDR3 sequences compiled from VDJdb and a published dataset. TCRdb handled the public reads itself, with Q25 trimming in fastp and clone calling in MiXCR, and kept productive beta chains. Here each entry gathers all rows of one CDR3 protein and keeps the most common genes and DNA. The V and J calls follow TCRdb's processing rather than the paper's. The sample has 130,000 to 150,000 distinct CDR3 sequences on record, about 18% of them singletons. The ten largest clones represent roughly 0.13% of the sample.

The paper as a whole reports these results and caveats: In both CD4 and CD8 cells, the Gini index increased while Shannon and inverse Simpson diversity decreased from naive through CM, EM and EMRA. A few larger clonotypes were present in naive repertoires, particularly the CD8 repertoires, and these clonotypes were possibly memory cells re-expressing CD45RA. RNA-based TCR counts may be affected by expression changes linked to T cell activation and differentiation. The abundance of TCRs followed a power law with an exponent that differed between naive and memory subsets yet stayed consistent across the three individuals. A clonotype was defined as a single alpha or beta chain sequence rather than as a paired alpha/beta receptor. After error correction, over 95% of naive TCR sequences appeared only once, giving much steeper abundance distributions than memory subsets. No ground truth was available to validate the repertoire findings for the naive and memory subsets.

This clonotype was obtained from a human donor in good health. In this chain, TRBV29-1 is recombined with TRBJ2-7; no D segment can be confidently identified. Sequences were obtained from naive CD4+ T cells from blood. Taken with the paper, the label for cell subset or site translates to: naive T cells, CD45RA high CD27+. The DNA is as follows: TGCAGCGTTGAAAGCGCGATAGAGCAGTACTTC. It translates to CSVESAIEQYF.